This entry lists 5 T cell receptor beta chains sequenced from one sample in a study of T cells in Graves' hyperthyroidism and ophthalmopathy. TCR beta CDR3 region amplification was performed from RNA transcripts. First-round RT-PCR targeting the TCR CDR3 was performed with the HTBI primer set. TCRdb used MiXCR to reprocess the multiplex PCR reads, holding one entry per CDR3 protein. The table lists some 600,000 distinct CDR3 sequences, more than 45% of them singletons. The sample was peripheral blood or thyroid tissue (not recorded which). The source is a woman aged 18 to 35 with Graves' hyperthyroidism.

The table lists this clonotype with many counts. The V and J genes are TRBV29-1 and TRBJ2-5; 9 bases map to TRBD2. Germline CDR1 SQVTM, CDR2 ANQGSEA. V lost 3 bases to trimming and J lost 5 bases; unmatched junction nucleotides: 10. CDR3 length: 15 residues. CDR3 DNA: TGCAGCGTTGACGTGGGGCGGGAGGGCAGTGAGACCCAGTACTTC. This sequence encodes CSVDVGREGSETQYF.

The genes are TRBV24-1 and TRBJ2-2; D is unresolved. Between the trimmed V and J ends, which lost 3 bases and 1 base, there was a span of 11 bases. This CDR3 comprises 16 residues. Germline V gives CDR1 KGHDR, CDR2 SFDVKD. This chain's CDR3 is CATSDIHPWNTGELFF. The CDR3 DNA is TGTGCCACCAGTGATATCCACCCTTGGAACACCGGGGAGCTGTTTTTT.

The gene calls are TRBV20-1 and TRBJ2-5, with 11 positions matching TRBD2. The CDR3 covers 17 residues. The V gene end was trimmed by 0 bases and the J gene end by 4 bases; junction bases not matched to a gene: 10. Germline values: CDR1 DFQATT, CDR2 SNEGSKA (reference sequence). This chain's CDR3 is CSARDFISGRARETQYF. In nucleotides, the CDR3 is TGCAGTGCTAGAGATTTTATTAGCGGGAGGGCCAGAGAGACCCAGTACTTC.

This chain links TRBV29-1 with TRBJ2-5; possibly TRBD2 for D (6 bases). This CDR3 is 11 amino acids long. Germline V gene lookup returns CDR1 SQVTM and CDR2 ANQGSEA. The V end lost 8 bases, the J end lost 0 bases, and 7 bases lay between the germline ends. DNA for the CDR3: TGCAGCTGGGACTACCAAGAGACCCAGTACTTC. This codes for CSWDYQETQYF. The whole variable domain, remainder taken from reference TRBV29-1 and TRBJ2-5, is SAVISQKPSRDICQRGTSLTIQCQVDSQVTMMFWYRQQPGQSLTLIATANQGSEATYESGFVIDKFPISRPNLTFSTLTVSNMSPEDSSIYLCSWDYQETQYFGPGTRLLVL.

This rearrangement joins TRBV7-2 to TRBJ1-2; no definite D call. CDR1 is SGHTA and CDR2 is FQGNSA in the germline V gene. This CDR3 comprises 14 residues. The V gene lost 5 bases and the J gene lost 3 bases, with 13 bases spanning the gap. CDR3 in amino acids: CASSKLNSDYGYTF. In DNA form, the CDR3 reads TGTGCCAGCAGCAAACTAAATTCGGACTATGGCTACACCTTC.